This TCR beta chain was recovered during a study of T-cell memory formation after mild COVID-19. On this clonotype itself: A read error may account for a junction end that differs from germline.

The CDR3 sequence is 13 residues long. The germline V gene has CDR1 SSHAT and CDR2 FNYEAQ (reference sequence). TCRdb fed the 5' RACE reads into MiXCR, producing one record per CDR3 protein. The table lists about 210,000 distinct CDR3 sequences, around 26% of them singletons. Sequences were obtained from PBMCs or a T cell subset sorted from them (not recorded which). This sequence was found in an adult woman who had mild COVID-19 (a few samples of this study predate the infection). Cell type and time point are not known. The chain combines TRBV7-7 with TRBJ2-2; D is undetermined. CDR3 DNA sequence: TGTGCTAGCAGCTTCGTGCACGCCGGGGAGCTGTTTTTT. This translates into CASSFVHAGELFF.